In this sample, the clone carrying this T cell receptor beta chain turned up once. Its target is not known. The CDR3 spans 13 residues. Between the trimmed V and J ends, which lost 4 bases and 1 base, there was a span of 7 bases. Germline CDR1 reads ENHRY; CDR2 reads SYGVKD. These data originate in a study of post-analysis software for immune sequencing data. Study details: The disease courses spanned relapsing-remitting, secondary progressive and progressive-relapsing forms of multiple sclerosis. Points from the study as a whole: TRBV5-6, TRBV5-1 and TRBV20-1 were among 4 or 5 TRBV segments more frequent in patients than controls.

Prepared libraries of TCR beta cDNA carried unique molecular identifiers. MiXCR was run by TCRdb on the PCR reads, yielding one entry per CDR3 protein. Here the sample spans some 890,000 distinct CDR3 sequences, about 57% being singletons. The gene calls are TRBV10-3 and TRBJ1-1; a possible D gene is TRBD1 (6 bases). This clonotype originated in a girl aged 5 to 17 with multiple sclerosis. The sample comprised blood. CDR3 amino acids: CAISAQGNTEAFF. The CDR3 DNA reads as TGTGCCATCAGTGCACAGGGGAACACTGAAGCTTTCTTT.